This TCR beta chain was captured by sequencing in a study of T-cell memory formation after mild COVID-19. Each CDR3 protein is one row after TCRdb ran MiXCR on the 5' RACE reads. Of about 160,000 distinct CDR3 sequences detected, 25% to 40% appear once; the ten largest clones hold about 12%. This receptor was obtained from an adult woman who had mild COVID-19 (a few samples of this study predate the infection). Cell type and time point are not known. Sequencing used PBMCs or a T cell subset sorted from them (not recorded which).

The CDR3, as DNA: TGTGCCACCAGCAGAGACCGGGACAGGGACGAGCAGTACTTC. This codes for CATSRDRDRDEQYF. The V and J genes are TRBV15 and TRBJ2-7, with 9 positions matching TRBD1. Germline V CDR1 and CDR2: LNHNV, YYDKDF (reference sequence). V shed 0 bases, J shed 5 bases, and the junction held 2 bases outside the gene matches. The CDR3 contains 14 residues.